The TCR beta chain described here comes from a study of STAT3 mutations in large granular lymphocyte leukemia. Across the whole study: Canonical activating STAT3 mutations were detected in roughly half of the longitudinally sequenced T-LGLL patients.

The length of the CDR3 is 13 residues. Trimming cost V 3 bases and J 2 bases, with 8 bases left between them. Germline V CDR1 and CDR2: SGHRS, YFSETQ. About this clone: Antigen unknown.

Study conclusions and caveats: Sampling intervals varied between patients and samples. Every T-cell large granular lymphocyte leukemia patient had at least one immunodominant TCR beta clonotype.

The method was immunoSEQ multiplex PCR; TCRdb's version includes in-frame clones alone and lacks a portion of them. The repertoire has 20,000 to 30,000 clones, about 94% of them found once; the top ten carry more than 6%. Sequenced: peripheral blood mononuclear cells. The chain carries TRBV5-1 and TRBJ1-2; D is uncertain. The receptor was derived from a man between 35 and 55 years old with T-cell large granular lymphocyte leukemia. Some clones in this sample may be carry-over from other donors' samples. The CDR3 nucleotides read TGCGCCAGCAGCTCGACCTTCAACTATGGCTACACCTTC. Encoded protein: CASSSTFNYGYTF.